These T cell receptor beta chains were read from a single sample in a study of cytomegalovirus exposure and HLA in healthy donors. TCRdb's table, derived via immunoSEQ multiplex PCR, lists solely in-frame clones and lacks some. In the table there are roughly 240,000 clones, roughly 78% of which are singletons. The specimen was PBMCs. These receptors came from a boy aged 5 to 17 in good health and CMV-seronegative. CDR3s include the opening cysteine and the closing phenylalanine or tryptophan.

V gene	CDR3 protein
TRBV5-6	CASSLQRRASEAFF
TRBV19	CASSRDRGRSYGYTF
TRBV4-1	CASGRIQGYEQYF
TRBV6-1	CASRLPGGTTDTQYF
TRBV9	CASSEHPGTLQETQYF
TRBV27	CASHLGTGALTGELFF
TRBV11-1	CASSLGLPGGAVYEQYF
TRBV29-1	CSVGHSLRGEQFF
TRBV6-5	CASSYRDSFYEQYF
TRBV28	CASGLPGGVQPQHF
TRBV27	CASSRTPFRSEAFF
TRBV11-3	CASSLGRYNEQFF
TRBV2	CASSVRNSHAGEQYF
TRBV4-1	CASSPLSGQLMPLHF
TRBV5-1	CASSLTGCGYTF
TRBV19	CASSRQRGYSVDTEAFF
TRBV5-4	CASSLKGVLSTDTQYF
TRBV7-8	CASSISGGASETQYF
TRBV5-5	CASSVGTGSGNTIYF
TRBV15	CATSASGSVTEQYF
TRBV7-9	CASSPIKTDPYEQYF
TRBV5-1	CASSSIHGTSYTF
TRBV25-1	CASSDHTANQPQHF
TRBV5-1	CASSLTGQGSRLNTEAFF
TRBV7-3	CASSLVGGWNTGELFF
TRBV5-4	CASSREGDSSREQYF
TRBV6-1	CASSEAVWATEAFF
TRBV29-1	CSIEEQGNTEAFF
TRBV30	CAWGGRDCEAFF
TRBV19	CASRFGTVEYF
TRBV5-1	CASRSNTLGGGRTPLHF
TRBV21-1	CASSLGGGRYYGYTF
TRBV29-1	CSVEDSGSSYEQYF
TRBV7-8	CASSSGTAVGWTF
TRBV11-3	CASSLGYSSYEQYF
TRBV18	CASSPLDGLNYGYTF
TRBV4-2	CASKVGGTGNTIYF
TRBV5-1	CASSRDNQVTGTGELFF
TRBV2	CASSEQGQDEAFF
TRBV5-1	CASSLVGEGYGYTF
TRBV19	CASSDGTGGLENEKLFF
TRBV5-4	CASSFTGGVGSEAFF
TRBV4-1	CASSHIRDRGTEAFF
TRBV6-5	CASSYPTGYTEAFF
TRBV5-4	CAGRRGSTDTQYF
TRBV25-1	CASSAPGQGDTEAFF